This TCR beta chain was profiled in a study of blood T cell repertoires in COVID-19. For the study at large: COVID-19 samples from acute and convalescent phases originated in the United States, Italy and Spain.

As processed by the authors: By means of reference gene primer amplification, nucleated cell counts were estimated. Clones were sequenced by immunoSEQ multiplex PCR, and TCRdb holds only the in-frame ones, with some missing. The DNA was the basis for D and trimming; V, J and clone size are from that table. In the table there are about 440,000 clones, 90% of which are singletons. Across fewer than 25 US areas, participants ranged in age from roughly 18 to 95 years. Resolution of symptoms, clearance, or two negative PCRs was present in recovered Cohort 3 donors. The sequenced sample was PBMCs or T cells enriched from blood (not recorded which). The receptor comes from a man younger than 35 who had recovered from COVID-19.

As DNA, the CDR3 is TGTGCCAGCGGGGACAGAAGGGGCACCGGGGAGCTGTTTTTT. It specifies CASGDRRGTGELFF. The chain links TRBV7-9 to TRBJ2-2; TRBD1 aligns across 7 bases. Germline-derived CDR1 and CDR2 are SEHNR and FQNEAQ (reference sequence). CDR3 length equals 14 residues. V lost 8 bases and J lost 4; bases outside the gene matches: 7.